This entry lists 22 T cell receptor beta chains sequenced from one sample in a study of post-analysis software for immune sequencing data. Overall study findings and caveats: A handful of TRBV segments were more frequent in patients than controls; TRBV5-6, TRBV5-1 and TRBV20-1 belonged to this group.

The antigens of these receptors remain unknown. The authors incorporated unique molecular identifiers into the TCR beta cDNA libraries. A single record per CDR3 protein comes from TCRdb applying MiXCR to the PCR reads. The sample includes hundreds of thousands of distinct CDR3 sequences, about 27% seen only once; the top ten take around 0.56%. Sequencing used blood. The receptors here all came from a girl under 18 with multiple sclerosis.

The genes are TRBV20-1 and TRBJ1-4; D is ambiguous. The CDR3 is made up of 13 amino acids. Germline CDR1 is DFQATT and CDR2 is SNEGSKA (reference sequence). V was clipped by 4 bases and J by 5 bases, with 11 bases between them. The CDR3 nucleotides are TGCAGTGCTATCACCCCGGGGAATGAAAAACTGTTTTTT. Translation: CSAITPGNEKLFF.

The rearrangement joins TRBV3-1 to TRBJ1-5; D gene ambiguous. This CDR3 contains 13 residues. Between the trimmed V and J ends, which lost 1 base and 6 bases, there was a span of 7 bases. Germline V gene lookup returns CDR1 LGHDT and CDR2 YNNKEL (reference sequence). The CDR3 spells CASSQVNGQPQHF. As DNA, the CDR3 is TGTGCCAGCAGCCAAGTTAATGGTCAGCCCCAGCATTTT. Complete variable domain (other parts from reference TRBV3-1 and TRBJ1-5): DTAVSQTPKYLVTQMGNDKSIKCEQNLGHDTMYWYKQDSKKFLKIMFSYNNKELIINETVPNRFSPKSPDKAHLNLHINSLELGDSAVYFCASSQVNGQPQHFGDGTRLSIL.

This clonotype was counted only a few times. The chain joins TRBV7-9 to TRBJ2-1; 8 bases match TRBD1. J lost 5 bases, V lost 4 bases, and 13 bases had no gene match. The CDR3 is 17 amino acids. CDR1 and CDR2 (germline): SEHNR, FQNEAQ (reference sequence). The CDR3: CASSSAGTGGPHNEQFF. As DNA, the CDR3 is TGTGCCAGCAGCTCGGCGGGAACAGGGGGACCCCACAATGAGCAGTTCTTC.

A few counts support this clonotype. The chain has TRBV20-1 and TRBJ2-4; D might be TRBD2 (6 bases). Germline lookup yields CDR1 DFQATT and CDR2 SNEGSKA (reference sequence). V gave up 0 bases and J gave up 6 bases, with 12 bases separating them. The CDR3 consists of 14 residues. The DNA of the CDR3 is TGCAGTGCTAGAGATTTCCAGGGAGGAAACATTCAGTACTTC. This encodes CSARDFQGGNIQYF.

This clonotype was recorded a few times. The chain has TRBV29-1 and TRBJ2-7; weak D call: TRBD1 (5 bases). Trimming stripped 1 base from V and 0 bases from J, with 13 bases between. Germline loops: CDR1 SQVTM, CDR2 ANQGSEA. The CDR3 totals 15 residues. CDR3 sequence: CSVEGTSDSSYEQYF. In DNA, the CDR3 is TGCAGCGTTGAAGGGACCAGCGACAGCTCCTACGAGCAGTACTTC.

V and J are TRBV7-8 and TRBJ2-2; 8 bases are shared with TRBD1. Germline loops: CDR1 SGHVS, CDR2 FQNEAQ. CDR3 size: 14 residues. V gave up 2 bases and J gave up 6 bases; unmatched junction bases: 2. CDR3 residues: CASSLFRGPGELFF. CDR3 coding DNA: TGTGCCAGCAGCTTATTCAGGGGGCCCGGGGAGCTGTTTTTT.

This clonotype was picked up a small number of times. In nucleotides, the CDR3 is TGTGCCACCAGTGTCGCAGGGAGGGGGTACAATGAGCAGTTCTTC. Translating gives CATSVAGRGYNEQFF. This chain connects TRBV24-1 to TRBJ2-1; D is perhaps TRBD2 (7 bases). Germline V gene data show CDR1 as KGHDR and CDR2 as SFDVKD. Trimming stripped 5 bases from V and 4 bases from J, with 14 bases between. CDR3 length equals 15 residues.

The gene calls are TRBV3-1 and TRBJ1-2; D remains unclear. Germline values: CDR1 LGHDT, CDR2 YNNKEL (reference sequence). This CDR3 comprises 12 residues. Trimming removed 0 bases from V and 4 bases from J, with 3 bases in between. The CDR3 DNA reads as TGTGCCAGCAGCCAAGATGTCTATGGCTACACCTTC. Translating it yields CASSQDVYGYTF.

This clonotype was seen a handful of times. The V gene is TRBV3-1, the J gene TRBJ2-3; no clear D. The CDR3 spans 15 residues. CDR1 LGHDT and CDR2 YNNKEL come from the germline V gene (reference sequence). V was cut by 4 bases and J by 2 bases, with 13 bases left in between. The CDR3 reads CASSPMVTYTDTQYF. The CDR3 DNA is TGTGCCAGCAGCCCAATGGTTACGTACACAGATACGCAGTATTTT.

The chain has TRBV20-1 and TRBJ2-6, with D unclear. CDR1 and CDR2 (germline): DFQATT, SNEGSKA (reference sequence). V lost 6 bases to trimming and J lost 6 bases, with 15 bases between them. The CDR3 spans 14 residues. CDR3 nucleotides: TGCAGTGCGTGGCAGATCTTAAAGGCCAACGTCCTGACTTTC. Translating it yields CSAWQILKANVLTF.

The DNA for the CDR3 is TGTGCCAGCAGCCAATTTTTTCGGGGACAGAGCTCCTACAATGAGCAGTACTTC. It codes for CASSQFFRGQSSYNEQYF. V and J are TRBV14 and TRBJ2-1, with 7 bases that match TRBD1. The J call could be wrong; TRBJ2-7 is a better fit for the DNA end. The CDR3 runs to 18 residues. Germline values: CDR1 SGHDN, CDR2 FVKESK.

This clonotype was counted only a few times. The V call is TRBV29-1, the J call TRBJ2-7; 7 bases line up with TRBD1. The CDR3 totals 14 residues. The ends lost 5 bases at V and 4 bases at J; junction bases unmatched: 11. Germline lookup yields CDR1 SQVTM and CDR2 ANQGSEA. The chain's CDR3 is CSVQSGTAGYEQYF. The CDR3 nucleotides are TGCAGCGTTCAATCCGGGACAGCAGGATACGAGCAGTACTTC.

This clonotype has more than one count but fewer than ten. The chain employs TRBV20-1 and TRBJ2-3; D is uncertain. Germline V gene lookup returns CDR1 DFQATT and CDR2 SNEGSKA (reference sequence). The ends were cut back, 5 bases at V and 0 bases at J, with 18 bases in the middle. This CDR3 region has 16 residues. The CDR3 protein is CSASSSEQASTDTQYF. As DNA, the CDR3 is TGCAGTGCTTCTTCATCGGAACAAGCCAGCACAGATACGCAGTATTTT.

The DNA for the CDR3 is TGCAGTGCCCGAAGGGGACTAGCGGGGAGCCCCTACGAGCAGTACTTC. Amino acid sequence: CSARRGLAGSPYEQYF. The chain links TRBV20-1 to TRBJ2-7; 13 bases are shared with TRBD2. This CDR3 comprises 16 residues. Per the germline V gene, CDR1 is DFQATT and CDR2 is SNEGSKA (reference sequence). The V gene end was trimmed by 6 bases and the J gene end by 2 bases; junction bases not matched to a gene: 10.

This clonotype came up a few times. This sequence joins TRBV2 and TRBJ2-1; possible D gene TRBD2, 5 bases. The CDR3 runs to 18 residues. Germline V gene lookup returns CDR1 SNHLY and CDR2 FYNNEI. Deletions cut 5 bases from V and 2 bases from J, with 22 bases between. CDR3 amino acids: CASSPRGQATGPYNEQFF. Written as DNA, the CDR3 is TGTGCCAGCAGTCCACGCGGGCAGGCAACCGGACCCTACAATGAGCAGTTCTTC. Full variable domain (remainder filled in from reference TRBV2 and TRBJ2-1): EPEVTQTPSHQVTQMGQEVILRCVPISNHLYFYWYRQILGQKVEFLVSFYNNEISEKSEIFDDQFSVERPDGSNFTLKIRSTKLEDSAMYFCASSPRGQATGPYNEQFFGPGTRLTVL.

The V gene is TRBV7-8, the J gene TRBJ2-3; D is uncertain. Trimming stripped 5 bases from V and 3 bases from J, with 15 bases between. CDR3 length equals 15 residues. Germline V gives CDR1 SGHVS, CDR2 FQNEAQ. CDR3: CASSHPADETDTQYF. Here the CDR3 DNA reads TGTGCCAGCAGCCACCCCGCGGATGAAACAGATACGCAGTATTTT.

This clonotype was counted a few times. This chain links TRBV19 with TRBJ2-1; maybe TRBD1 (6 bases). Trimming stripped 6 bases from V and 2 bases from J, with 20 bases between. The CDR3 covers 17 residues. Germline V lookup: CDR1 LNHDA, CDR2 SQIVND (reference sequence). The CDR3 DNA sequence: TGTGCCAGTAGGATTACCACAGGGCGAAGCGCCTACAATGAGCAGTTCTTC. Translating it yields CASRITTGRSAYNEQFF.

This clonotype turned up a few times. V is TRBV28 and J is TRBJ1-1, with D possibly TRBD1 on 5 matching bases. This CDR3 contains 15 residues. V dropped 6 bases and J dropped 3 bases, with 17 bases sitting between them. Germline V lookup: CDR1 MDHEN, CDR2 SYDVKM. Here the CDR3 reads CASSLPAGYYTEAFF. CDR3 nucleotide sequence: TGTGCCAGCAGCCTACCGGCAGGGTACTACACTGAAGCTTTCTTT.

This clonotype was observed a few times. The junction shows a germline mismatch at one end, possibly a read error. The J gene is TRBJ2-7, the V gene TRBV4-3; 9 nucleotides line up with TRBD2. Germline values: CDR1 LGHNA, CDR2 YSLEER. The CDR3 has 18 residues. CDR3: CASSQGHLSGSGTYGQYF. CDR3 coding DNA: TGCGCCAGCAGCCAAGGGCACCTTAGCGGGAGCGGGACCTACGGGCAGTACTTC.

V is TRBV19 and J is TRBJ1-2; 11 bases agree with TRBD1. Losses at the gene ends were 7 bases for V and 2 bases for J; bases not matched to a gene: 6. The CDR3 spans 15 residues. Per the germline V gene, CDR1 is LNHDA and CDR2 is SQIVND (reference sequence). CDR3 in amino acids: CASTTDRGRNYGYTF. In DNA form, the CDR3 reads TGTGCCAGTACTACGGACAGGGGGCGGAACTATGGCTACACCTTC.

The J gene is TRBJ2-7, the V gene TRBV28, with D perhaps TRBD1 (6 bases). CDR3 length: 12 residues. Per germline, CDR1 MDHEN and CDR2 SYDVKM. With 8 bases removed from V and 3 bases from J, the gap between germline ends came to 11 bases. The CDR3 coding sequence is TGTGCCAGCGGTAGACAGGACTACGAGCAGTACTTC. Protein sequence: CASGRQDYEQYF. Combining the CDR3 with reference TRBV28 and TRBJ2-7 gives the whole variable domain DVKVTQSSRYLVKRTGEKVFLECVQDMDHENMFWYRQDPGLGLRLIYFSYDVKMKEKGDIPEGYSVSREKKERFSLILESASTNQTSMYLCASGRQDYEQYFGPGTRLTVT.

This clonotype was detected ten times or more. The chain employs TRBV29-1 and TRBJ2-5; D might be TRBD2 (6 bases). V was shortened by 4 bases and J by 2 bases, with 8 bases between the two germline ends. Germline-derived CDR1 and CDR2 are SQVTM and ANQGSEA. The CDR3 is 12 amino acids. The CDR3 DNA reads TGCAGCGTTGGGGAGGCTCAAGAGACCCAGTACTTC. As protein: CSVGEAQETQYF.